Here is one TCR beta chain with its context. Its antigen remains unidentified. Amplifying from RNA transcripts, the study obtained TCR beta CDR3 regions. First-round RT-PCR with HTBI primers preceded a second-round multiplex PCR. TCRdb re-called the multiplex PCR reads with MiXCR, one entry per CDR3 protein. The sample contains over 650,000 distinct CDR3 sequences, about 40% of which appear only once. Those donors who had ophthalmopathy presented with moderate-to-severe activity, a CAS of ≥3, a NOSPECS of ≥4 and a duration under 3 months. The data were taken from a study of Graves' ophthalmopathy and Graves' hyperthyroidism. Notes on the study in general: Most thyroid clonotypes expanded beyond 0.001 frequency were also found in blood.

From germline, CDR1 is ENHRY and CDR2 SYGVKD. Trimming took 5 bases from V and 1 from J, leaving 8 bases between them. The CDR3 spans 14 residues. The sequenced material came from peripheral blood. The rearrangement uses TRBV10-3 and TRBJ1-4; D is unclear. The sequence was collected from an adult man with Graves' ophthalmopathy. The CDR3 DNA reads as TGTGCCATCAGTTTAAGGGAAACTAATGAAAAACTGTTTTTT. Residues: CAISLRETNEKLFF.